These 8 T cell receptor beta chains were all obtained from the same sample, sequenced in a study of long-term antiretroviral therapy in people with HIV. Runs used v3.0 of the immunoSEQ assay and were done at survey level. Profiled with immunoSEQ multiplex PCR; TCRdb holds only in-frame clones, not every one. The data show 25,000 to 35,000 clones, with almost 95% seen just once and 2.5% to 3.5% held by the top ten. The sample in question was unsorted PBMCs, obtained about 7.2 years after starting antiretroviral therapy. These receptors all stem from a man in his fifties with HIV.

This chain links TRBV19 with TRBJ1-1; D is possibly TRBD1 (5 bases). Trimming shortened V by 9 bases and J by 1 base, and 12 bases separated the two germline ends. CDR1 is LNHDA, CDR2 SQIVND, per germline (reference sequence). The CDR3 contains 13 residues. CDR3 bases: TGTGCCAGCGCAACTACAGGGAACACTGAAGCTTTCTTT. Translating gives CASATTGNTEAFF.

This clone was counted only a few times. The chain uses TRBV5-5 and TRBJ1-1; the D is unclear. The length of the CDR3 is 14 residues. Germline V gene data show CDR1 as SGHKS and CDR2 as YYEKEE (reference sequence). The germline V and J ends were trimmed by 0 bases and 0 bases, with 6 bases remaining between them. This chain's CDR3 is CASSLVPVNTEAFF. The CDR3 DNA reads TGTGCCAGCAGCTTGGTGCCGGTGAACACTGAAGCTTTCTTT. The full variable domain, its missing parts supplied by reference TRBV5-5 and TRBJ1-1, is DAGVTQSPTHLIKTRGQQVTLRCSPISGHKSVSWYQQVLGQGPQFIFQYYEKEERGRGNFPDRFSARQFPNYSSELNVNALLLGDSALYLCASSLVPVNTEAFFGQGTRLTVV.

The chain carries TRBV6-5 and TRBJ2-7; the D gene is possibly TRBD2 (6 bases). Trimming shortened V by 5 bases and J by 3 bases, and 14 bases separated the two germline ends. Germline loops: CDR1 MNHEY, CDR2 SVGAGI. CDR3 length equals 14 residues. The CDR3 region is CASSDTGLYYEQYF. The CDR3 region has the DNA TGTGCCAGCAGTGATACGGGACTCTACTACGAGCAGTACTTC.

This chain joins TRBV9 and TRBJ2-1, with a possible D match to TRBD1 (5 bases). This CDR3 is built from 14 residues. The V and J ends lost 0 bases and 8 bases respectively, with 12 bases between them. Germline CDR1 and CDR2: SGDLS and YYNGEE. DNA for the CDR3: TGTGCCAGCAGCGTAGTATCTCAGGGTGATGAGCAGTTCTTC. Residues: CASSVVSQGDEQFF.

This clone has only a few counts. The V gene is TRBV6-5, the J gene TRBJ2-2, with D perhaps matching TRBD1 or TRBD2 (5 bases each). Germline CDR1 reads MNHEY; CDR2 reads SVGAGI. This CDR3 has 14 residues. V lost 6 bases and J lost 3, with 11 bases in between. DNA for the CDR3: TGTGCCAGCAGGGGAGAAGGGGACACCGGGGAGCTGTTTTTT. Protein sequence: CASRGEGDTGELFF.

V usage is TRBV5-4 and J usage is TRBJ2-2; TRBD2 aligns across 8 bases. The trim removed 0 bases at V and 9 bases at J, leaving 10 bases unmatched. Germline V gives CDR1 SGHNT, CDR2 YYREEE (reference sequence). The CDR3 extends over 16 amino acids. The CDR3 coding sequence is TGTGCCAGCAGCTTGGCGGGCGGGGGGTCCCCCCGGGAGCTGTTTTTT. Amino acids: CASSLAGGGSPRELFF. The entire variable domain, with the rest obtained from reference TRBV5-4 and TRBJ2-2, is as follows: ETGVTQSPTHLIKTRGQQVTLRCSSQSGHNTVSWYQQALGQGPQFIFQYYREEENGRGNFPPRFSGLQFPNYSSELNVNALELDDSALYLCASSLAGGGSPRELFFGEGSRLTVL.

This clone was seen a single time. J is TRBJ2-1 and V is TRBV7-2; D call uncertain. The germline gives CDR1 SGHTA, CDR2 FQGNSA. Trimming left V 5 bases short and J 5 bases short, with 4 bases between. The CDR3 contains 11 residues. The CDR3 DNA reads as TGTGCCAGCAGCCGGGACAATGAGCAGTTCTTC. This sequence encodes CASSRDNEQFF.

The chain combines TRBV6-5 with TRBJ1-1; D ambiguous. Germline V lookup: CDR1 MNHEY, CDR2 SVGAGI. V shed 2 bases and J shed 4 bases, with 11 bases lying between them. CDR3 size: 14 residues. Written as DNA, the CDR3 is TGTGCCAGCAGTTACCGAACAGAGGGCACTGAAGCTTTCTTT. The encoded protein is CASSYRTEGTEAFF.